The 9 T cell receptor beta chains in this list originate from one sample, sequenced in a study of blood T cell repertoires in COVID-19. Sequencing used immunoSEQ multiplex PCR; TCRdb keeps in-frame clones, though not all of them. The table includes 140,000 or so clones, 70% to 90% detected once. Sequenced input: peripheral blood. These receptors were collected from a human donor with acute or convalescent COVID-19. The donor label of this sample is uncertain.

The chain carries TRBV6-5 and TRBJ2-1; D possibly corresponds to TRBD2 (5 bases). Germline V lookup: CDR1 MNHEY, CDR2 SVGAGI. This CDR3 spans 13 amino acids. The V end was cut by 0 bases, the J end by 5 bases, with 5 bases between. The DNA of the CDR3 is TGTGCCAGCAGTTACTCCGGGAACAATGAGCAGTTCTTC. The encoded protein is CASSYSGNNEQFF.

The chain has TRBV4-2 and TRBJ1-2, with D unclear. V lost 0 bases and J 3 bases, leaving 8 bases between the germline ends. In germline, CDR1 is LGHNA, CDR2 YNFKEQ. The CDR3 length is 14 residues. Written as DNA, the CDR3 is TGTGCCAGCAGCCAAGAAAACAATCACTATGGCTACACCTTC. Protein: CASSQENNHYGYTF.

In its sample, this clone was seen a few times. This chain connects TRBV4-2 to TRBJ1-1; no clear D. The ends were cut back, 2 bases at V and 0 bases at J, with 7 bases in the middle. CDR1 is LGHNA, CDR2 YNFKEQ, per germline. The CDR3 runs 14 residues. The CDR3 loop reads CASSQFNLNTEAFF. Here the CDR3 DNA reads TGTGCCAGCAGCCAATTTAATTTGAACACTGAAGCTTTCTTT.

This clone was seen repeatedly, ten times or more. The chain carries TRBV2 and TRBJ1-2, with TRBD1 as a possible D gene (6 bases). Germline V gives CDR1 SNHLY, CDR2 FYNNEI. There are 13 residues in the CDR3. V was pared by 6 bases and J by 4 bases, with 12 bases between. The CDR3 loop reads CASRDPGAYGYTF. The CDR3 nucleotides are TGTGCCAGCAGGGACCCAGGGGCCTATGGCTACACCTTC.

The chain uses TRBV6-5 and TRBJ2-1, with 10 bases fitting TRBD2. The CDR3 has 14 residues. V dropped 6 bases and J dropped 8; count of bases not matched to a gene: 7. Per the germline V gene, CDR1 is MNHEY and CDR2 is SVGAGI. The CDR3 reads CASRRTSGPYEQFF. The CDR3 DNA follows: TGTGCCAGCAGACGGACTAGCGGCCCCTATGAGCAGTTCTTC.

This clone was seen only once. The CDR3 loop is CASTNLGGSGDGNTIYF. CDR3 in DNA: TGTGCCAGCACAAACCTCGGGGGGTCGGGAGACGGAAACACCATATATTTT. This chain uses TRBV5-4 with TRBJ1-3, with a weak D call TRBD1 (5 bases). Germline values: CDR1 SGHNT, CDR2 YYREEE (reference sequence). The CDR3 spans 17 residues. Trimming took off 6 bases at V and 4 bases at J, with 23 bases between the two ends.

V gene TRBV12-3 or TRBV12-4 combines with J gene TRBJ2-3; D is perhaps TRBD2 (6 bases). The CDR3 extends over 12 amino acids. V was trimmed by 2 bases and J by 6 bases, leaving 6 bases between them. The DNA of the CDR3 is TGTGCCAGCAGTTTAAGCGGGGATACGCAGTATTTT. This sequence encodes CASSLSGDTQYF.

The V call is TRBV20-1, the J call TRBJ2-5; D is unresolved. V was trimmed by 3 bases and J by 9 bases, leaving 14 bases between them. The CDR3 is made up of 12 amino acids. The V gene's germline CDR1 is DFQATT and CDR2 SNEGSKA (reference sequence). This chain's CDR3 is CSASDPPAAQYF. CDR3 nucleotides: TGCAGTGCTAGTGACCCTCCGGCGGCCCAGTACTTC.

The chain has TRBV15 and TRBJ1-6; maybe TRBD1 (5 bases). V dropped 8 bases and J dropped 0 bases, with 17 bases sitting between them. From germline, CDR1 is LNHNV and CDR2 YYDKDF (reference sequence). This CDR3 has 17 residues. In DNA, the CDR3 is TGTGCCACCGCACGGACCCTTCAGGGCTCCTATAATTCACCCCTCCACTTT. Translation gives CATARTLQGSYNSPLHF.